The next 17 T cell receptor beta chains were all read from a single sample in a study of blood T cell repertoires in COVID-19. Sequencing used immunoSEQ multiplex PCR; TCRdb keeps in-frame clones, though not all of them. The table includes about 200,000 clones, 88% detected once. Sequenced: peripheral blood. The source is a man between 45 and 60 years old with COVID-19, enrolled during active disease.

The V and J genes are TRBV11-3 and TRBJ2-1; TRBD2 matches at 7 bases. CDR1 and CDR2 (germline): SGHNT, YENEEA. This CDR3 contains 16 residues. J gave up 4 bases and V 3 bases, and 9 bases lay outside the gene matches. Written as DNA, the CDR3 is TGTGCCAGCAGCTTGGTGGGAGGGCTAGGTTACAATGAGCAGTTCTTC. Translated, it gives CASSLVGGLGYNEQFF.

The V and J genes are TRBV11-2 and TRBJ2-5, with D tentatively TRBD1 (5 bases). V was clipped by 4 bases and J by 6 bases, with 21 bases between them. Germline V lookup: CDR1 SGHAT, CDR2 FQNNGV. This CDR3 is 16 amino acids long. The CDR3 here is CASSSLRAGQLKTQYF. CDR3 DNA: TGTGCCAGCAGCTCGCTCCGGGCAGGGCAGCTAAAGACCCAGTACTTC.

This clone was picked up one time. The chain recombines TRBV3-1 (or the pseudogene TRBV3-2) with TRBJ2-5, with TRBD2 as a possible D gene (5 bases). V lost 1 base, J lost 7 bases, and 28 bases lay in between. The CDR3 totals 19 residues. In germline, CDR1 is LGHDT, CDR2 YNNKEL (reference sequence). This CDR3 is CASSQVLLLEEIYQRTQYF. The CDR3, as DNA: TGTGCCAGCAGCCAAGTTTTACTACTAGAAGAGATTTACCAGAGGACCCAGTACTTC.

The chain couples TRBV19 to TRBJ1-5; tentative D call: TRBD1 (6 bases). This CDR3 comprises 15 residues. Germline CDR1 and CDR2: LNHDA and SQIVND (reference sequence). The germline V and J ends were trimmed by 5 bases and 1 base, with 12 bases remaining between them. The CDR3 here is CASSLQDRSNQPQHF. In DNA, the CDR3 is TGTGCCAGTAGTCTCCAAGACAGGAGCAATCAGCCCCAGCATTTT.

This CDR3 reads CASSQDGAEYF. The CDR3 DNA is TGCGCCAGCAGTCAAGACGGAGCCGAGTATTTT. The chain is built from TRBV5-1 and TRBJ2-3; no reliable D call. Germline assignment: CDR1 SGHRS and CDR2 YFSETQ. This CDR3 contains 11 residues. Between the trimmed V and J ends, which lost 5 bases and 13 bases, there was a span of 14 bases. The whole variable domain, remainder taken from reference TRBV5-1 and TRBJ2-3, is KAGVTQTPRYLIKTRGQQVTLSCSPISGHRSVSWYQQTPGQGLQFLFEYFSETQRNKGNFPGRFSGRQFSNSRSEMNVSTLELGDSALYLCASSQDGAEYFGPGTRLTVL.

The chain couples TRBV18 to TRBJ2-7, with 7 bases matching TRBD1. Germline loops: CDR1 KGHSH, CDR2 LQKENI. This CDR3 spans 14 amino acids. V shed 3 bases and J 2 bases; nucleotides not matched to a gene: 4. Here the CDR3 reads CASSPGQVTYEQYF. CDR3 coding DNA: TGTGCCAGCTCACCCGGACAGGTCACCTACGAGCAGTACTTC. The entire variable domain, with the rest obtained from reference TRBV18 and TRBJ2-7, is as follows: NAGVMQNPRHLVRRRGQEARLRCSPMKGHSHVYWYRQLPEEGLKFMVYLQKENIIDESGMPKERFSAEFPKEGPSILRIQQVVRGDSAAYFCASSPGQVTYEQYFGPGTRLTVT.

The chain has TRBV16 and TRBJ1-6, with D hard to call. V lost 4 bases and J lost 4, with 17 bases in between. This CDR3 is 17 amino acids long. Germline values: CDR1 KGHSY, CDR2 FQNENV. CDR3 bases: TGTGCCAGCAGCCCCCGATTGGTGGGCCCTTATAATTCACCCCTCCACTTT. Protein product: CASSPRLVGPYNSPLHF.

This chain uses TRBV18 with TRBJ1-1; D is perhaps TRBD1 (6 bases). Germline V CDR1 and CDR2: KGHSH, LQKENI. Trimming took off 2 bases at V and 5 bases at J, with 15 bases between the two ends. The CDR3 extends over 15 amino acids. The CDR3 DNA follows: TGTGCCAGCTCACCAATCGTAGGGGGTGGTACTGAAGCTTTCTTT. Translating gives CASSPIVGGGTEAFF. Complete variable domain (other parts from reference TRBV18 and TRBJ1-1): NAGVMQNPRHLVRRRGQEARLRCSPMKGHSHVYWYRQLPEEGLKFMVYLQKENIIDESGMPKERFSAEFPKEGPSILRIQQVVRGDSAAYFCASSPIVGGGTEAFFGQGTRLTVV.

The rearrangement links TRBV4-2 to TRBJ2-1, with 12 positions matching TRBD2. V lost 4 bases, J lost 7 bases, and 14 bases stayed unmatched. Germline assignment: CDR1 LGHNA and CDR2 YNFKEQ. This CDR3 is built from 18 residues. The CDR3 DNA sequence: TGTGCCAGCAGCCGAGGGACTAGCGGGCGAGGCGGTGAGAATGAGCAGTTCTTC. It translates to CASSRGTSGRGGENEQFF.

This rearrangement joins TRBV5-6 to TRBJ2-2; 7 nucleotides line up with TRBD1. The CDR3 totals 16 residues. V shed 1 base and J 0 bases; nucleotides not matched to a gene: 3. Germline V gene data show CDR1 as SGHDT and CDR2 as YYEEEE. CDR3 in amino acids: CASSLTTGTNTGELFF. In DNA, the CDR3 is TGTGCCAGCAGCTTGACGACAGGGACGAACACCGGGGAGCTGTTTTTT.

The chain links TRBV7-9 to TRBJ1-6; no definite D call. Trimming stripped 8 bases from V and 8 bases from J, with 19 bases between. This CDR3 spans 15 amino acids. Looked up from germline, CDR1 is SEHNR and CDR2 is FQNEAQ (reference sequence). The CDR3 is CASRRTRDGDSPLHF. The CDR3 DNA follows: TGTGCCAGCCGACGGACGAGGGATGGTGATTCACCCCTCCACTTT.

This clone was counted ten times or more. This sequence joins TRBV15 and TRBJ2-1; D is possibly TRBD2 (5 bases). Germline CDR1 reads LNHNV; CDR2 reads YYDKDF (reference sequence). V lost 7 bases, J lost 5 bases, and 15 bases lay in between. The CDR3 extends over 14 amino acids. CDR3 amino acids: CATKSVTGDNEQFF. The CDR3 region has the DNA TGTGCCACCAAATCAGTCACCGGGGACAATGAGCAGTTCTTC.

This sequence joins TRBV6-5 and TRBJ1-1; possible D gene TRBD1, 6 bases. V was pared by 9 bases and J by 2 bases, with 19 bases between. This CDR3 is 15 amino acids long. In germline, CDR1 is MNHEY, CDR2 SVGAGI. This chain's CDR3 is CASLDSLGLNTEAFF. CDR3 in DNA: TGTGCCAGTTTGGACAGCCTGGGGCTTAACACTGAAGCTTTCTTT.

The chain joins TRBV3-1 (or the pseudogene TRBV3-2) to TRBJ2-5; the D gene is possibly TRBD1 (6 bases). Deletions cut 4 bases from V and 2 bases from J, with 11 bases between. The CDR3 spans 14 residues. The germline CDR1 and CDR2 sequences are LGHDT and YNNKEL (reference sequence). The CDR3 DNA follows: TGTGCCAGCAGCCCAAGACAGGCTCAAGAGACCCAGTACTTC. Amino acid sequence: CASSPRQAQETQYF.

This sequence joins TRBV19 and TRBJ1-6; 7 nucleotides match TRBD1. With V trimmed by 5 bases and J by 7 bases, 5 bases remained unmatched. The CDR3 extends over 14 amino acids. Germline CDR1 reads LNHDA; CDR2 reads SQIVND (reference sequence). The CDR3 DNA follows: TGTGCCAGTAGTTCGGGACAGACGAATTCACCCCTCCACTTT. Its protein product is CASSSGQTNSPLHF. Together with reference TRBV19 and TRBJ1-6, the CDR3 gives the full variable domain: DGGITQSPKYLFRKEGQNVTLSCEQNLNHDAMYWYRQDPGQGLRLIYYSQIVNDFQKGDIAEGYSVSREKKESFPLTVTSAQKNPTAFYLCASSSGQTNSPLHFGNGTRLTVT.

This clone was recorded once. CDR3 amino acids: CASSLATSGGAETQYF. The CDR3 DNA sequence: TGTGCCAGCAGCTTAGCGACTAGCGGGGGGGCGGAGACCCAGTACTTC. The chain has TRBV11-2 and TRBJ2-5, with TRBD2 identical over 14 bases. This CDR3 comprises 16 residues. With V trimmed by 1 base and J by 5 bases, 3 bases remained unmatched. Germline V lookup: CDR1 SGHAT, CDR2 FQNNGV. Filled out from reference TRBV11-2 and TRBJ2-5, the complete variable domain reads EAGVAQSPRYKIIEKRQSVAFWCNPISGHATLYWYQQILGQGPKLLIQFQNNGVVDDSQLPKDRFSAERLKGVDSTLKIQPAKLEDSAVYLCASSLATSGGAETQYFGPGTRLLVL.

The rearrangement joins TRBV24-1 to TRBJ2-1, with 11 bases aligning to TRBD2. The CDR3 runs 15 residues. V lost 6 bases and J lost 2; bases outside the gene matches: 2. The V gene's germline CDR1 is KGHDR and CDR2 SFDVKD. The CDR3 protein is CATSHSGGAYNEQFF. CDR3 coding DNA: TGTGCCACCAGTCATAGCGGGGGGGCCTACAATGAGCAGTTCTTC.